These 32 T cell receptor beta chains were sequenced from one sample in a study of OX40 agonist ivuxolimab in advanced cancers. Clones were sequenced by immunoSEQ multiplex PCR, and TCRdb holds only the in-frame ones, with some missing. The sample lists roughly 14,000 clones, about 60% occurring once. The sequenced sample was CD4+ or CD8+ T cells sorted from blood, obtained in a trial of the OX40 agonist ivuxolimab. Receptor source: an adult with an advanced solid tumor such as melanoma, head and neck, liver or kidney cancer.

The gene calls are TRBV4-2 and TRBJ1-2, with D uncertain. Looked up from germline, CDR1 is LGHNA and CDR2 is YNFKEQ. The CDR3 extends over 16 amino acids. V shed 0 bases and J shed 6 bases, with 17 bases lying between them. CDR3 amino acids: CASSQEVLGVGDGYTF. The CDR3 DNA follows: TGTGCCAGCAGCCAAGAGGTGCTCGGGGTCGGGGATGGCTACACCTTC.

The chain carries TRBV13 and TRBJ2-5; D is possibly TRBD2 (6 bases). The V end was cut by 4 bases, the J end by 3 bases, with 12 bases between. The V gene's germline CDR1 is PRHDT and CDR2 FYEKMQ (reference sequence). The length of the CDR3 is 14 residues. Here the CDR3 reads CASSSPTGEETQYF. In nucleotides, the CDR3 is TGTGCCAGCAGCTCCCCGACGGGGGAAGAGACCCAGTACTTC.

This chain links TRBV7-9 with TRBJ1-2; maybe TRBD1 (6 bases). Trimming took off 7 bases at V and 6 bases at J, with 12 bases between the two ends. The CDR3 is 12 amino acids. Germline lookup yields CDR1 SEHNR and CDR2 FQNEAQ (reference sequence). The DNA for the CDR3 is TGTGCCAGCACCACAGGGATTCATGGCTACACCTTC. Translating gives CASTTGIHGYTF.

This clone is classed as medium-sized. The chain recombines TRBV11-2 with TRBJ2-7; tentatively, D is TRBD1 or TRBD2 (5 bases each). This CDR3 is built from 11 residues. The germline gives CDR1 SGHAT, CDR2 FQNNGV. The germline V and J ends were trimmed by 3 bases and 5 bases, with 5 bases remaining between them. In nucleotides, the CDR3 is TGTGCCAGCAGCTTGGGGGACGAGCAGTACTTC. This gives the protein CASSLGDEQYF.

The chain uses TRBV5-1 and TRBJ1-1; the D gene is possibly TRBD1 (5 bases). Deletions cut 1 base from V and 0 bases from J, with 10 bases between. This CDR3 spans 15 amino acids. CDR1 is SGHRS, CDR2 YFSETQ, per germline. Here the CDR3 DNA reads TGCGCCAGCAGCTTGAGGGGACCCGTGAACACTGAAGCTTTCTTT. Translated, it gives CASSLRGPVNTEAFF. Full variable domain (outside the CDR3, taken from reference TRBV5-1 and TRBJ1-1): KAGVTQTPRYLIKTRGQQVTLSCSPISGHRSVSWYQQTPGQGLQFLFEYFSETQRNKGNFPGRFSGRQFSNSRSEMNVSTLELGDSALYLCASSLRGPVNTEAFFGQGTRLTVV.

This chain connects TRBV30 to TRBJ2-1; 9 bases are shared with TRBD1. The J segment lost 8 bases and the V segment lost 1 base, leaving 6 bases of the junction unmatched. The CDR3 has 14 residues. The germline CDR1 and CDR2 sequences are GTSNPN and SVGIG (reference sequence). This CDR3 reads CAWSGTGGPDEQFF. CDR3 DNA sequence: TGTGCCTGGAGTGGTACAGGGGGCCCGGATGAGCAGTTCTTC.

The V and J genes are TRBV9 and TRBJ1-6; D not certain. Trimming removed 2 bases from V and 3 bases from J, with 15 bases in between. This CDR3 region has 17 residues. Germline values: CDR1 SGDLS, CDR2 YYNGEE. The CDR3 DNA reads TGTGCCAGCAGCGTCGGCCGGAATCAGAACTATAATTCACCCCTCCACTTT. Translating it yields CASSVGRNQNYNSPLHF.

The J gene is TRBJ2-7, the V gene TRBV5-4, with 9 bases aligning to TRBD1. Germline trimming cut 5 bases from V and 3 bases from J; bases unmatched to any gene: 12. Looked up from germline, CDR1 is SGHNT and CDR2 is YYREEE (reference sequence). The CDR3 consists of 16 residues. This CDR3 reads CASSPNSGTGIYEQYF. The CDR3 DNA reads TGTGCCAGCAGTCCAAACTCCGGGACAGGGATCTACGAGCAGTACTTC.

The chain employs TRBV11-3 and TRBJ2-5; the D is unclear. Germline values: CDR1 SGHNT, CDR2 YENEEA. V shed 2 bases and J shed 1 base, with 14 bases lying between them. The CDR3 sequence is 16 residues long. The CDR3 nucleotides read TGTGCCAGCAGCTTATTCTTCGGCGGCCCCCAAGAGACCCAGTACTTC. Its translation is CASSLFFGGPQETQYF.

This clone was counted only a few times. The J gene is TRBJ2-7, the V gene TRBV4-1, with a possible D match to TRBD1 (6 bases). Trimming shortened V by 4 bases and J by 4 bases, and 17 bases separated the two germline ends. Looked up from germline, CDR1 is MGHRA and CDR2 is YSYEKL. This CDR3 has 15 amino acids. The CDR3 coding sequence is TGCGCCAGCAGCCCCTTTGCCAGGGGCCTATACGAGCAGTACTTC. Translated, it gives CASSPFARGLYEQYF.

The genes are TRBV5-1 and TRBJ2-1; D not certain. V was shortened by 4 bases and J by 1 base, with 9 bases between the two germline ends. CDR1 SGHRS and CDR2 YFSETQ come from the germline V gene. The CDR3 is 14 amino acids. The CDR3 DNA reads as TGCGCCAGCAGCCCGCTGTATTCCTACAATGAGCAGTTCTTC. Encoded protein: CASSPLYSYNEQFF. Supplemented by reference TRBV5-1 and TRBJ2-1, the full variable domain reads KAGVTQTPRYLIKTRGQQVTLSCSPISGHRSVSWYQQTPGQGLQFLFEYFSETQRNKGNFPGRFSGRQFSNSRSEMNVSTLELGDSALYLCASSPLYSYNEQFFGPGTRLTVL.

This chain links TRBV27 with TRBJ2-2; D possibly corresponds to TRBD1 (5 bases). The V gene's germline CDR1 is MNHEY and CDR2 SMNVEV (reference sequence). The CDR3 has 14 residues. V was cut by 3 bases and J by 7 bases, with 12 bases left in between. The CDR3 loop reads CASSFMWGGGELFF. In nucleotides, the CDR3 is TGTGCCAGCAGTTTTATGTGGGGCGGCGGGGAGCTGTTTTTT.

The chain combines TRBV4-3 with TRBJ2-6; unclear D gene. This CDR3 is 16 amino acids long. Trimming shortened V by 0 bases and J by 1 base, and 7 bases separated the two germline ends. Germline CDR1 reads LGHNA; CDR2 reads YSLEER. The CDR3 nucleotides are TGCGCCAGCAGCCAAGATAAAGGTTCTGGGGCCAACGTCCTGACTTTC. This codes for CASSQDKGSGANVLTF.

The chain employs TRBV7-2 and TRBJ2-5, with TRBD1 identical over 8 bases. The CDR3 extends over 14 amino acids. Germline CDR1 and CDR2: SGHTA and FQGNSA. Trimming took 5 bases from V and 4 from J; bases not matched to a gene: 6. Written as DNA, the CDR3 is TGTGCCAGCAGCCGCCCAGGGGGCCGAGAGACCCAGTACTTC. Amino acids: CASSRPGGRETQYF.

The V gene is TRBV10-3, the J gene TRBJ2-1; 10 bases match TRBD2. CDR1 is ENHRY and CDR2 is SYGVKD in the germline V gene. There are 16 residues in the CDR3. After removal of 2 bases from V and 3 bases from J, the junction contained 4 bases not matched to a gene. CDR3 loop: CAISEGLAGVYNEQFF. CDR3 nucleotides: TGTGCCATCAGTGAGGGGCTAGCGGGGGTCTACAATGAGCAGTTCTTC.

V is TRBV11-3 and J is TRBJ2-7; 8 positions agree with TRBD1. This CDR3 spans 15 amino acids. Unmatched junction bases numbered 5, after V lost 1 base and J lost 3 bases. Germline loops: CDR1 SGHNT, CDR2 YENEEA. CDR3 coding DNA: TGTGCCAGCAGCTTAGGGCCAGGGGGCTTCTACGAGCAGTACTTC. Translating gives CASSLGPGGFYEQYF.

This clone was seen once. The rearrangement joins TRBV30 to TRBJ2-7, with 7 bases aligning to TRBD1. This CDR3 region has 14 residues. Germline assignment: CDR1 GTSNPN and CDR2 SVGIG (reference sequence). With V trimmed by 7 bases and J by 3 bases, 12 bases remained unmatched. The CDR3 protein is CAFEPGQRIYEQYF. The CDR3 nucleotides read TGTGCCTTTGAACCGGGACAGAGAATCTACGAGCAGTACTTC.

The rearrangement links TRBV6-5 to TRBJ2-7, with D hard to call. The CDR3 length is 13 residues. The germline V gene has CDR1 MNHEY and CDR2 SVGAGI. V shed 5 bases and J shed 0 bases, with 8 bases lying between them. In DNA form, the CDR3 reads TGTGCCAGCAGTGAAGGGTACTCCTACGAGCAGTACTTC. Translating it yields CASSEGYSYEQYF.

This chain links TRBV7-9 with TRBJ1-4; perhaps TRBD1 as D (6 bases). Trimming shortened V by 2 bases and J by 8 bases, and 15 bases separated the two germline ends. Germline CDR1 reads SEHNR; CDR2 reads FQNEAQ (reference sequence). This CDR3 has 15 amino acids. CDR3 protein: CASSLTGSLGEKLFF. The CDR3 nucleotides are TGTGCCAGCAGCTTAACAGGGTCCCTTGGAGAAAAACTGTTTTTT.

The J gene is TRBJ2-1, the V gene TRBV7-3; D is unclear. Trimming took off 3 bases at V and 2 bases at J, with 5 bases between the two ends. This CDR3 has 13 amino acids. The germline CDR1 and CDR2 sequences are SGHTA and FQGTGA. The CDR3 bases are TGTGCCAGCAGCTTTGGGGCCTACAATGAGCAGTTCTTC. It specifies CASSFGAYNEQFF.

This clone was seen a handful of times. Other DNA sequences in the sample encode the same CDR3. The CDR3 spells CASSYSTENTGELFF. CDR3 bases: TGTGCCAGCAGTTACTCGACGGAAAACACCGGGGAGCTGTTTTTT. The genes are TRBV6-5 and TRBJ2-2; no firm D call. Trimming removed 0 bases at V and 2 bases at J, with 7 bases between. Germline values: CDR1 MNHEY, CDR2 SVGAGI. The CDR3 contains 15 residues.

This clone was detected only a few times. The rearrangement joins TRBV29-1 to TRBJ2-7, with D perhaps matching TRBD2 (6 bases). The CDR3 runs to 14 residues. Germline lookup yields CDR1 SQVTM and CDR2 ANQGSEA. V dropped 4 bases and J dropped 2 bases, with 15 bases sitting between them. DNA of the CDR3: TGCAGCGTTGGCGGGACCAGGTCGACCTACGAGCAGTACTTC. Its translation: CSVGGTRSTYEQYF.

The rearrangement joins TRBV27 to TRBJ2-7; tentatively, D is TRBD1 or TRBD2 (5 bases each). The CDR3 totals 14 residues. Germline V lookup: CDR1 MNHEY, CDR2 SMNVEV (reference sequence). The germline V and J ends were trimmed by 3 bases and 5 bases, with 14 bases remaining between them. The CDR3 protein is CASSFVGTSNEQYF. The CDR3 DNA reads TGTGCCAGCAGTTTCGTAGGGACCTCTAACGAGCAGTACTTC.

This clone has only a few counts. The chain's CDR3 is CASSRGGGPDTQYF. CDR3 in DNA: TGTGCCAGCAGCCGAGGGGGCGGACCAGATACGCAGTATTTT. V and J are TRBV9 and TRBJ2-3; 7 nucleotides line up with TRBD1. The trim removed 4 bases at V and 4 bases at J, leaving 6 bases unmatched. CDR3 length equals 14 residues. In germline, CDR1 is SGDLS, CDR2 YYNGEE.

The DNA of the CDR3 is TGTGCCAGCAGCTTTGGCGGGATAGGCGGGGAGCTGTTTTTT. Translating it yields CASSFGGIGGELFF. The rearrangement links TRBV7-3 to TRBJ2-2, with D tentatively TRBD2 (6 bases). V gave up 3 bases and J gave up 7 bases, with 12 bases separating them. CDR1 is SGHTA and CDR2 is FQGTGA in the germline V gene. This CDR3 contains 14 residues.

This clone was recorded once. The rearrangement uses TRBV10-1 and TRBJ1-6, with D possibly TRBD1 on 5 matching bases. The CDR3 length is 16 residues. CDR1 and CDR2 from the germline V gene are WNHNN and SYGVQD (reference sequence). Trimming shortened V by 11 bases and J by 0 bases, and 17 bases separated the two germline ends. The CDR3 spells CAPGQGGCSYNSPLHF. The DNA for the CDR3 is TGCGCCCCGGGGCAGGGTGGCTGCTCCTATAATTCACCCCTCCACTTT.

In its sample, this clone ranks as medium-sized. This sequence joins TRBV30 and TRBJ2-7; D uncertain. V lost 2 bases to trimming and J lost 2 bases, with 7 bases between them. Looked up from germline, CDR1 is GTSNPN and CDR2 is SVGIG (reference sequence). The length of the CDR3 is 12 residues. The CDR3 bases are TGTGCCTGGAGTCAGAGGACCTACGAGCAGTACTTC. Protein sequence: CAWSQRTYEQYF.

The chain has TRBV7-7 and TRBJ2-2; D remains unclear. This CDR3 region has 12 residues. V was clipped by 4 bases and J by 5 bases, with 5 bases between them. Germline loops: CDR1 SSHAT, CDR2 FNYEAQ (reference sequence). CDR3 loop: CASSSGTGELFF. The CDR3 DNA follows: TGTGCCAGCAGCTCCGGGACCGGGGAGCTGTTTTTT.

There are a few counts of this clone. The V and J genes are TRBV5-3 and TRBJ1-5; 7 bases fit TRBD1. TRBV5-3 is marked as an open reading frame, function uncertain. The CDR3 loop spans 15 amino acids. V lost 8 bases, J lost 7 bases, and 15 bases stayed unmatched. The CDR3 protein is CASSQDQGVGQPQHF. In DNA, the CDR3 is TGTGCCAGCAGCCAAGATCAGGGGGTTGGCCAGCCCCAGCATTTT.

This clone was detected only once. This chain uses TRBV10-3 with TRBJ1-5; D not certain. The CDR3 contains 15 residues. In germline, CDR1 is ENHRY, CDR2 SYGVKD. V dropped 5 bases and J dropped 7 bases, with 18 bases sitting between them. The CDR3 region is CAISSEDAAVQPQHF. Written as DNA, the CDR3 is TGTGCCATCAGTTCGGAAGATGCAGCCGTCCAGCCCCAGCATTTT.

This clone was detected only a few times. The V gene is TRBV7-9, the J gene TRBJ1-3; tentative D call: TRBD1 (5 bases). Germline V gene sequence: CDR1 SEHNR, CDR2 FQNEAQ (reference sequence). The CDR3 runs to 16 residues. The ends were cut back, 3 bases at V and 0 bases at J, with 12 bases in the middle. CDR3 nucleotide sequence: TGTGCCAGCAGCTTGGAGGGGATGATCTCTGGAAACACCATATATTTT. It is translated as CASSLEGMISGNTIYF.

CDR3 sequence: CASSPGSRDGYTF. The CDR3 bases are TGTGCCAGCAGCCCCGGGTCTAGGGATGGCTACACCTTC. This chain joins TRBV5-4 and TRBJ1-2, with D unclear. V shed 4 bases and J shed 6 bases, with 13 bases lying between them. The length of the CDR3 is 13 residues. Per germline, CDR1 SGHNT and CDR2 YYREEE (reference sequence).